This TCR beta chain is from a study of cytomegalovirus exposure and HLA in healthy donors. Looking at the study overall: Among the 350 to 500 donors who were genotyped, roughly 86% fell in the genetic ancestry cluster that is associated with self-reported Caucasian donors. Overall study results and limits: In vitro assays verified that a few CMV-associated chains recognized CMV antigens specifically. A previous analysis found most TCR beta V segments productive roughly 90% or roughly 30% of the time.

V lost 3 bases and J lost 5; bases outside the gene matches: 8. Germline values: CDR1 MDHEN, CDR2 SYDVKM. The CDR3 extends over 15 amino acids. Only one count was recorded for this clone. Its matching antigen is unknown. PCR primers comprised 60 Vbeta and 13 Jbeta primers. Assay used: immunoSEQ multiplex PCR; TCRdb lists only in-frame clones, some missing. The table has some 200,000 clones, around 85% seen once. The receptor's source is a man in his forties in good health and CMV-seropositive. This rearrangement joins TRBV28 to TRBJ1-1; TRBD1 agrees at 8 bases. The sample was PBMCs. The CDR3 loop reads CASSFPDRGRTEAFF. The CDR3, as DNA: TGTGCCAGCAGTTTCCCCGACAGGGGCCGAACTGAAGCTTTCTTT.